This T cell receptor beta chain is from a study of CD8+ T cells in alopecia areata. The study's findings and limits: Higher clonality and more expanded CD8+ clones appeared in lesional than normal scalp. TCR sharing across patients was less clear than in mice, possibly HLA-related.

With regard to this clone: Its specificity is not known.

Once RNA had been extracted, it was reverse transcribed into cDNA to act as the sequencing template. Data came from immunoSEQ multiplex PCR; TCRdb stores just in-frame clones and leaves some out. This sample has around 100,000 clones, with roughly 50% found just once. Germline loops: CDR1 MGHRA, CDR2 YSYEKL. V was trimmed by 1 base and J by 1 base, leaving 7 bases between them. The CDR3 totals 15 residues. From PBMCs, CD4+ and CD8+ T cells were sorted. The genes are TRBV4-1 and TRBJ2-2; D uncertain. This clonotype was obtained from a human donor in good health. Sequenced material: CD4+ T cells sorted from blood. CDR3 DNA: TGCGCCAGCAGCCAAGTCGTCGGGAACACCGGGGAGCTGTTTTTT. Translation: CASSQVVGNTGELFF.